Listed below are T cell receptor beta chains from one sample, sequenced in a study of T cells after yellow fever vaccination. TCRdb reprocessed the 5' RACE reads with MiXCR, giving one entry per CDR3 protein. The sample yields more than 90,000 distinct CDR3 sequences, 7.2% seen once. The specimen was CD4+ T cells sorted from PBMCs, collected around 45 days after the first yellow fever vaccination. The receptor source for this set is a young man who received the YFV17D yellow fever vaccine. Each CDR3 is given with its conserved first and last residue. A D gene is named only where the DNA matches it firmly. Clone sizes are given selectively: once, few, many, or a class where the clone is expanded.

clone size	V gene	D gene	J gene	CDR3 protein	CDR3 DNA
many	TRBV24-1	-	TRBJ2-1	CATSRAGYNEQFF	TGTGCCACCAGTCGGGCGGGGTACAATGAGCAGTTCTTC
many	TRBV5-1	-	TRBJ2-3	CASSLENTQYF	TGCGCCAGCAGCTTGGAAAATACGCAGTATTTT
-	TRBV3-1	-	TRBJ1-1	CASCPSRRGILVNTEAFF	TGTGCCAGCTGTCCATCCCGTCGGGGGATTTTAGTGAACACTGAAGCTTTCTTT
many	TRBV5-1	TRBD1	TRBJ2-4	CASSLSSTGTDIQYF	TGCGCCAGCAGCCTTTCCTCGACAGGGACGGACATTCAGTACTTC
-	TRBV7-2	-	TRBJ2-3	CASSFTPVVTFTDTQYF	TGTGCCAGCAGCTTCACTCCTGTCGTAACCTTCACAGATACGCAGTATTTT
-	TRBV19	-	TRBJ2-2	CASSNIRGLYTWELFF	TGTGCCAGTAGTAATATTAGGGGATTGTACACCTGGGAGCTGTTTTTT
many	TRBV5-1	-	TRBJ2-5	CASSFQPSVSQETQYF	TGCGCCAGCAGCTTCCAACCCAGTGTGAGCCAAGAGACCCAGTACTTC
many	TRBV7-2	-	TRBJ2-1	CASSQKTSPAPF	TGTGCCAGCAGCCAGAAAACTAGCCCAGCCCCCTTC
few	TRBV5-4	TRBD1	TRBJ2-7	CASSQEDRTTYEQYF	TGTGCCAGCAGCCAAGAGGACAGGACCACCTACGAGCAGTACTTC
many	TRBV18	TRBD1	TRBJ1-1	CASSEQGMNTEAFF	TGTGCCAGCTCAGAACAGGGGATGAACACTGAAGCTTTCTTT
-	TRBV7-9	-	TRBJ1-1	CASSLAGALPQAFF	TGTGCCAGCAGCTTAGCCGGGGCGCTTCCCCAAGCTTTCTTT
-	TRBV6-2/TRBV6-3	TRBD1	TRBJ1-2	CASSYSGQGNSLAF	TGTGCCAGCAGTTACTCGGGACAGGGTAATTCCCTGGCCTTC
many	TRBV20-1	TRBD1	TRBJ2-7	CSARSPGQGFYEQYF	TGCAGTGCTCGAAGCCCGGGACAGGGGTTTTACGAGCAGTACTTC
many	TRBV29-1	-	TRBJ2-5	CSVGPDKETQYF	TGCAGCGTTGGACCAGATAAAGAGACCCAGTACTTC
-	TRBV4-2	-	TRBJ2-5	CASSQGGLRVQYF	TGTGCCAGCAGCCAAGGAGGCCTAAGGGTCCAGTACTTC
many	TRBV4-2	-	TRBJ1-2	CASSQDKTGPTGYTF	TGTGCCAGCAGCCAAGATAAGACGGGCCCGACTGGCTACACCTTC